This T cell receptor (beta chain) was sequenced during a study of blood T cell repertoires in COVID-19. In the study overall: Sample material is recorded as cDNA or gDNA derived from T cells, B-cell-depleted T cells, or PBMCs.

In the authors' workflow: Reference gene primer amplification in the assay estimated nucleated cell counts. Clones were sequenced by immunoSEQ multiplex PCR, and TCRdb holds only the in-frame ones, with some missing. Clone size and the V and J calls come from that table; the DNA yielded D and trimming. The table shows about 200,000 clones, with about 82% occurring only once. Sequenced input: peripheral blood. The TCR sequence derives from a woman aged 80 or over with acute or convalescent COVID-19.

The CDR3 sequence is CASRPVGDTEAFF. The CDR3 DNA sequence: TGTGCCAGCAGGCCTGTAGGGGACACTGAAGCTTTCTTT. The V gene is TRBV19, the J gene TRBJ1-1; tentative D call: TRBD1 (5 bases). Germline lookup yields CDR1 LNHDA and CDR2 SQIVND (reference sequence). Trimming left V 9 bases short and J 3 bases short, with 14 bases between. The CDR3 spans 13 residues.